Presented here are 5 T cell receptor beta chains from one specimen sequenced in a study of CD8 T cells in Susac syndrome. After extraction with the RNeasy kit, about 0.45 to 1 ug of the RNA was reverse transcribed using random hexamers. TCRdb recomputed calls from the immunoSEQ multiplex PCR reads with MiXCR, one row per CDR3 protein. The table shows about 200,000 distinct CDR3 sequences, with more than 85% occurring only once. The sequencing sample was made of CD8+ T cells from PBMCs. The receptor source for this set is a human donor with multiple sclerosis.

This clonotype appeared a single time. The chain is built from TRBV27 and TRBJ1-6; D uncertain. Per the germline V gene, CDR1 is MNHEY and CDR2 is SMNVEV (reference sequence). Trimming shortened V by 3 bases and J by 7 bases, and 22 bases separated the two germline ends. This CDR3 is built from 18 residues. The CDR3 protein is CASSFVTRLDNRNSPLHF. DNA of the CDR3: TGTGCCAGCAGTTTCGTTACTCGCCTCGACAATCGGAATTCACCCCTCCACTTT.

The V gene is TRBV19, the J gene TRBJ1-5; no clear D. Trimming took 5 bases from V and 6 from J, leaving 14 bases between them. Germline CDR1 LNHDA, CDR2 SQIVND (reference sequence). The CDR3 is made up of 14 amino acids. CDR3 amino acids: CASSQFLPGQPQHF. CDR3 DNA: TGTGCCAGTAGTCAGTTCCTTCCGGGTCAGCCCCAGCATTTT. The full variable domain, completed using reference TRBV19 and TRBJ1-5, is DGGITQSPKYLFRKEGQNVTLSCEQNLNHDAMYWYRQDPGQGLRLIYYSQIVNDFQKGDIAEGYSVSREKKESFPLTVTSAQKNPTAFYLCASSQFLPGQPQHFGDGTRLSIL.

This chain joins TRBV3-1 and TRBJ2-2; the D gene is possibly TRBD1 (6 bases). There are 15 residues in the CDR3. The germline CDR1 and CDR2 sequences are LGHDT and YNNKEL (reference sequence). The V end was cut by 0 bases, the J end by 6 bases, with 11 bases between. This CDR3 is CASSQELGASGELFF. In nucleotides, the CDR3 is TGTGCCAGCAGCCAAGAACTGGGGGCCTCCGGGGAGCTGTTTTTT.

CDR3 sequence reads: CASSATTTGNTIYF. CDR3 in DNA: TGTGCCAGCAGTGCAACGACGACTGGAAACACCATATATTTT. V gene TRBV2 combines with J gene TRBJ1-3; the D is unclear. This CDR3 contains 14 residues. CDR1 is SNHLY and CDR2 is FYNNEI in the germline V gene. With 4 bases removed from V and 2 bases from J, the gap between germline ends came to 9 bases.

The V gene is TRBV15, the J gene TRBJ2-7; D is unclear. V shed 4 bases and J shed 2 bases, with 6 bases lying between them. The CDR3 is 12 residues long. The germline gives CDR1 LNHNV, CDR2 YYDKDF (reference sequence). The chain's CDR3 is CATSIDTYEQYF. CDR3 nucleotide sequence: TGTGCCACCAGCATCGACACCTACGAGCAGTACTTC. The whole variable domain, remainder taken from reference TRBV15 and TRBJ2-7, is DAMVIQNPRYQVTQFGKPVTLSCSQTLNHNVMYWYQQKSSQAPKLLFHYYDKDFNNEADTPDNFQSRRPNTSFCFLDIRSPGLGDTAMYLCATSIDTYEQYFGPGTRLTVT.